The 21 T cell receptor beta chains below all came from one sample that was sequenced in a study of CD8 T cells in ankylosing spondylitis. Whole-study results and caveats: Several highly homologous variants made up a TCR beta motif, and this motif appeared characteristic of ankylosing spondylitis blood.

Antigen specificity for these receptors is unknown. TCRdb used MiXCR to reprocess the 5' RACE reads, holding one entry per CDR3 protein. The sample consists of about 400,000 distinct CDR3 sequences, around 20% of them appearing once. Input material: blood, either unsorted or a sorted T cell fraction (not recorded which). These receptors all stem from a male donor with ankylosing spondylitis.

The rearrangement joins TRBV5-1 to TRBJ2-2; TRBD1 matches at 8 bases. Germline V gene data show CDR1 as SGHRS and CDR2 as YFSETQ. This CDR3 has 16 residues. The trim removed 1 base at V and 2 bases at J, leaving 4 bases unmatched. The CDR3: CASSLPGTGNTGELFF. In DNA, the CDR3 is TGCGCCAGCAGCTTGCCTGGGACAGGAAACACCGGGGAGCTGTTTTTT.

This clonotype was seen only a few times. The chain is built from TRBV12-5 and TRBJ2-7; D may be TRBD2 (5 bases). This CDR3 has 16 residues. The V gene lost 2 bases and the J gene lost 0 bases, with 14 bases spanning the gap. Per germline, CDR1 LGHNT and CDR2 FRNRAP. CDR3 loop: CASGLIGLSSSYEQYF. CDR3 bases: TGTGCTAGTGGTTTGATTGGACTGTCCAGCTCCTACGAGCAGTACTTC.

This clonotype was detected only a few times. The chain carries TRBV4-1 and TRBJ1-2; a possible D gene is TRBD1 (5 bases). This CDR3 spans 15 amino acids. Trimming removed 1 base from V and 5 bases from J, with 14 bases in between. Germline V lookup: CDR1 MGHRA, CDR2 YSYEKL. The CDR3 protein is CASSQGGRIAYGYTF. The CDR3 bases are TGCGCCAGCAGCCAAGGGGGACGCATAGCTTATGGCTACACCTTC.

This clonotype was observed a handful of times. The rearrangement uses TRBV11-2 and TRBJ1-2; TRBD1 might be the D (6 bases). Germline V CDR1 and CDR2: SGHAT, FQNNGV. The CDR3 is made up of 14 amino acids. Trimming cost V 4 bases and J 2 bases, with 11 bases left between them. The CDR3 bases are TGTGCCAGCAGCTCAACAGGGAGCAACTATGGCTACACCTTC. Protein: CASSSTGSNYGYTF.

This clonotype was recorded a few times. The V and J genes are TRBV12-3 or TRBV12-4 and TRBJ1-5; TRBD1 agrees at 10 bases. The CDR3 is made up of 14 amino acids. Trimming took 6 bases from V and 6 from J; bases not matched to a gene: 5. The CDR3 region has the DNA TGTGCCAGCAGCCGGGGACAGGGGATTCAGCCCCAGCATTTT. Translation gives CASSRGQGIQPQHF.

The rearrangement uses TRBV20-1 and TRBJ2-1, with D possibly being TRBD1 (5 bases). V was cut by 0 bases and J by 3 bases, with 12 bases left in between. Germline assignment: CDR1 DFQATT and CDR2 SNEGSKA (reference sequence). The CDR3 totals 15 residues. DNA of the CDR3: TGCAGTGCTAGAGATGCAGGGTCTGGCTACAATGAGCAGTTCTTC. It yields the protein CSARDAGSGYNEQFF.

This clonotype was observed a few times. The rearrangement uses TRBV20-1 and TRBJ2-2; D might be TRBD2 (5 bases). Germline assignment: CDR1 DFQATT and CDR2 SNEGSKA (reference sequence). The V end lost 3 bases, the J end lost 3 bases, and 8 bases lay between the germline ends. The CDR3 contains 13 residues. The CDR3 loop reads CSARDFHTGELFF. In DNA, the CDR3 is TGCAGTGCTAGGGACTTTCACACCGGGGAGCTGTTTTTT.

This clonotype has a handful of counts. This chain links TRBV6-2 or TRBV6-3 with TRBJ1-2, with a weak D call TRBD1 (6 bases). V lost 2 bases and J 2 bases, leaving 18 bases between the germline ends. This CDR3 contains 17 residues. Germline V lookup: CDR1 MNHEY, CDR2 SVGEGT. The CDR3: CASSYAGPRGQNYGYTF. The CDR3 bases are TGTGCCAGCAGTTACGCCGGCCCTCGCGGACAGAACTATGGCTACACCTTC.

V gene TRBV15 combines with J gene TRBJ2-2; D unclear. Germline assignment: CDR1 LNHNV and CDR2 YYDKDF (reference sequence). This CDR3 is 13 amino acids long. V lost 0 bases and J lost 6, with 5 bases in between. The CDR3 nucleotides are TGTGCCACCAGCAGAGATACTTCCGGGGAGCTGTTTTTT. It specifies CATSRDTSGELFF.

This clonotype was counted many times. This chain joins TRBV12-3 or TRBV12-4 and TRBJ2-5; tentatively, D is TRBD1 or TRBD2 (5 bases each). The V end lost 5 bases, the J end lost 2 bases, and 24 bases lay between the germline ends. CDR3 length: 18 residues. The CDR3 region has the DNA TGTGCCAGCAGTAGCCGGGACCCCGGGGTGTTTCTACAAGAGACCCAGTACTTC. Translated, it gives CASSSRDPGVFLQETQYF.

The CDR3 DNA follows: TGTGCCAGCAGTTACGAGGGGGGACTCGCGACCCAGTACTTC. It specifies CASSYEGGLATQYF. The rearrangement joins TRBV6-5 to TRBJ2-5, with D perhaps given as TRBD1 or TRBD2 (6 bases each). V gave up 2 bases and J gave up 7 bases, with 14 bases separating them. The CDR3 runs to 14 residues. CDR1 is MNHEY, CDR2 SVGAGI, per germline.

This clonotype was observed a few times. The chain is built from TRBV5-1 and TRBJ2-1; D is possibly TRBD1 or TRBD2 (6 bases each). The CDR3 sequence is 16 residues long. V lost 1 base, J lost 4 bases, and 15 bases lay in between. In germline, CDR1 is SGHRS, CDR2 YFSETQ. The DNA for the CDR3 is TGCGCCAGCAGCTTGATGCGGGACACACTTTACAATGAGCAGTTCTTC. This codes for CASSLMRDTLYNEQFF.

This clonotype appeared a few times. This rearrangement joins TRBV5-1 to TRBJ2-1; TRBD1 might be the D (6 bases). The CDR3 spans 17 residues. Germline V gene lookup returns CDR1 SGHRS and CDR2 YFSETQ. Trimming removed 4 bases at V and 5 bases at J, with 22 bases between. The CDR3 spells CASSLRTAPYPHNEQFF. CDR3 nucleotide sequence: TGCGCCAGCAGCCTCCGGACAGCTCCTTACCCCCACAATGAGCAGTTCTTC.

A single count supports this clonotype. This chain joins TRBV19 and TRBJ2-3; TRBD2 agrees at 7 bases. Per germline, CDR1 LNHDA and CDR2 SQIVND (reference sequence). The CDR3 runs to 13 residues. With V trimmed by 11 bases and J by 4 bases, 9 bases remained unmatched. As DNA, the CDR3 is TGTGCCGCCGCCCCCCGGGGGGCAGATACGCAGTATTTT. This encodes CAAAPRGADTQYF.

DNA of the CDR3: TGTGCCAGCAGCTTAGCCCCGAGGGTAGCGGGAGGGCGGCCAGATACGCAGTATTTT. Its translation is CASSLAPRVAGGRPDTQYF. V gene TRBV7-2 combines with J gene TRBJ2-3; 11 bases are a match to TRBD2. CDR1 and CDR2 from the germline V gene are SGHTA and FQGNSA. The CDR3 spans 19 residues. J was trimmed by 4 bases and V by 0 bases; bases with no gene match: 12.

This clonotype was observed a few times. The rearrangement links TRBV2 to TRBJ1-3, with 8 positions matching TRBD1. V trimming: 8 bases; J trimming: 0 bases; junction bases outside the gene matches: 3. CDR3 length equals 14 residues. The V gene's germline CDR1 is SNHLY and CDR2 FYNNEI. The CDR3: CASRDRSSGNTIYF. The CDR3 DNA reads as TGTGCCAGCCGGGACAGGAGCTCTGGAAACACCATATATTTT.

The CDR3 reads CASSPAPYGYTF. CDR3 in DNA: TGTGCCAGCAGCCCGGCCCCTTATGGCTACACCTTC. The chain carries TRBV7-9 and TRBJ1-2; no reliable D call. Germline assignment: CDR1 SEHNR and CDR2 FQNEAQ (reference sequence). This CDR3 spans 12 amino acids. V lost 5 bases to trimming and J lost 5 bases, with 9 bases between them.

The chain employs TRBV18 and TRBJ1-5; 8 nucleotides align to TRBD1. The germline V gene has CDR1 KGHSH and CDR2 LQKENI. This CDR3 is 17 amino acids long. The J segment lost 2 bases and the V segment lost 2 bases, leaving 8 bases of the junction unmatched. The CDR3 loop reads CASSPSTSDRGNQPQHF. DNA of the CDR3: TGTGCCAGCTCACCATCCACCTCGGACAGGGGCAATCAGCCCCAGCATTTT.

In its sample, this clonotype was seen a few times. V usage is TRBV20-1 and J usage is TRBJ2-2, with D possibly TRBD2 on 5 matching bases. This CDR3 region has 15 residues. Germline CDR1 reads DFQATT; CDR2 reads SNEGSKA (reference sequence). V gave up 0 bases and J gave up 7 bases, with 15 bases separating them. Here the CDR3 reads CSARDRLVRVGELFF. The DNA of the CDR3 is TGCAGTGCTAGAGATCGCCTAGTGCGGGTCGGGGAGCTGTTTTTT.

The chain recombines TRBV28 with TRBJ2-1, with 14 bases matching TRBD2. The germline CDR1 and CDR2 sequences are MDHEN and SYDVKM. CDR3 length equals 15 residues. With V trimmed by 6 bases and J by 8 bases, 6 bases remained unmatched. The CDR3 coding sequence is TGTGCCAGCAGCAAGGGACTAGCGGGAGCGGATGAGCAGTTCTTC. Its protein is CASSKGLAGADEQFF.

The chain employs TRBV2 and TRBJ1-1, with TRBD1 matching over 8 bases. J gave up 8 bases and V 6 bases, and 11 bases lay outside the gene matches. The CDR3 has 14 amino acids. Germline V gene data show CDR1 as SNHLY and CDR2 as FYNNEI. CDR3 sequence: CASRTDRAGGEAFF. The DNA of the CDR3 is TGTGCCAGCAGAACGGACAGGGCCGGGGGGGAAGCTTTCTTT. Based on the CDR3 plus reference TRBV2 and TRBJ1-1, the full variable domain is EPEVTQTPSHQVTQMGQEVILRCVPISNHLYFYWYRQILGQKVEFLVSFYNNEISEKSEIFDDQFSVERPDGSNFTLKIRSTKLEDSAMYFCASRTDRAGGEAFFGQGTRLTVV.